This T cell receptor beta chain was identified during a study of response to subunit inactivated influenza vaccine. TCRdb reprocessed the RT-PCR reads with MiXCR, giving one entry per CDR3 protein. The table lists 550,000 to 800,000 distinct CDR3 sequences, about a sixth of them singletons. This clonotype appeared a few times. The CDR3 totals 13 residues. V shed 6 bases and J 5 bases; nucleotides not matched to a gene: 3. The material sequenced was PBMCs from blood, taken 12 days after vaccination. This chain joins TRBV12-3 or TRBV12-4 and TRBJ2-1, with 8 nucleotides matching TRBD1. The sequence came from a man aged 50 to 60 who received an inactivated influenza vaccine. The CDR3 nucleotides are TGTGCCAGCAGCCCGGACAGGGACAATGAGCAGTTCTTC. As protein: CASSPDRDNEQFF.